Listed here are 27 T cell receptor beta chains from one sample, sequenced in a study of memory CD8 T cells in hepatitis C reinfection. Time point here: pre-reinfection, 55 to 20 weeks before reinfection detection. Sorted cells were sequenced directly ex vivo without any in vitro expansion. Clones were read by immunoSEQ multiplex PCR, and TCRdb kept only the in-frame ones, dropping some. The sample includes over 45,000 clones, over 85% of them seen just once. The sequenced material came from naive CD8+ T cells sorted from blood. These TCRs come from a man aged 18 to 35 with hepatitis C virus infection.

This clone was seen once. The genes are TRBV6-6 and TRBJ2-3, with D uncertain. Germline V gene sequence: CDR1 MNHNY, CDR2 SVGAGI (reference sequence). V was pared by 10 bases and J by 6 bases, with 8 bases between. CDR3 length equals 10 residues. CDR3 sequence (DNA): TGTGCCACCCAATCCGATACGCAGTATTTT. It translates to CATQSDTQYF.

The chain uses TRBV5-1 and TRBJ2-3; 8 bases map to TRBD1. The CDR3 length is 19 residues. CDR1 SGHRS and CDR2 YFSETQ come from the germline V gene. V dropped 3 bases and J dropped 6; count of bases not matched to a gene: 21. This CDR3 reads CASSSDRDVIESGEDTQYF. CDR3 sequence (DNA): TGCGCCAGCAGCTCGGACAGGGACGTCATTGAATCAGGGGAGGATACGCAGTATTTT.

The sample holds one count of this clone. This chain links TRBV7-6 with TRBJ1-3; 7 bases are shared with TRBD1. Looked up from germline, CDR1 is SGHVS and CDR2 is FNYEAQ. This CDR3 is 16 amino acids long. Trimming at V came to 2 bases and at J to 1 base, leaving 5 bases not matched to a gene. CDR3 DNA: TGTGCCAGCAGCTTAACTATACAGGGGTCTGGAAACACCATATATTTT. Amino acid sequence: CASSLTIQGSGNTIYF.

The V and J genes are TRBV7-9 and TRBJ2-1; unclear D gene. From germline, CDR1 is SEHNR and CDR2 FQNEAQ (reference sequence). This CDR3 is 12 amino acids long. Trimming took 4 bases from V and 6 from J, leaving 7 bases between them. The DNA for the CDR3 is TGTGCCAGCAGCTCCCTACGCAATGAGCAGTTCTTC. Its protein is CASSSLRNEQFF.

The rearrangement links TRBV9 to TRBJ2-3, with 7 bases identical to TRBD2. The length of the CDR3 is 16 residues. The J segment lost 4 bases and the V segment lost 7 bases, leaving 15 bases of the junction unmatched. CDR1 and CDR2 from the germline V gene are SGDLS and YYNGEE. Here the CDR3 reads CASGAGRGGFADTQYF. The CDR3 DNA sequence: TGTGCCAGCGGAGCGGGGAGGGGCGGATTTGCAGATACGCAGTATTTT.

This clone was observed a handful of times. The rearrangement joins TRBV25-1 to TRBJ2-7; 7 bases agree with TRBD1. Trimming cost V 6 bases and J 3 bases; bases outside gene matches: 17. This CDR3 comprises 17 residues. CDR1 is MGHDK, CDR2 SYGVNS, per germline. In DNA form, the CDR3 reads TGTGCCAGCAGAATTAACAGGGGAACAGCGTCAGACTACGAGCAGTACGTC. This gives the protein CASRINRGTASDYEQYV.

The chain is built from TRBV27 and TRBJ1-1; D not resolved. Between the trimmed V and J ends, which lost 0 bases and 1 base, there was a span of 3 bases. The CDR3 totals 13 residues. From germline, CDR1 is MNHEY and CDR2 SMNVEV (reference sequence). The CDR3 loop reads CASSLSRNTEAFF. The CDR3 DNA sequence: TGTGCCAGCAGTTTATCGAGGAACACTGAAGCTTTCTTT.

The J gene is TRBJ1-1, the V gene TRBV5-4; no clear D gene. Looked up from germline, CDR1 is SGHNT and CDR2 is YYREEE (reference sequence). V lost 4 bases and J lost 2, with 12 bases in between. This CDR3 spans 14 amino acids. This CDR3 is CASSPPTGNTEAFF. Written as DNA, the CDR3 is TGTGCCAGCAGCCCTCCCACGGGTAACACTGAAGCTTTCTTT.

In regard to this clone: Other nucleotide sequences in the sample specify the same CDR3. The chain has TRBV27 and TRBJ2-1; no clear D gene. Germline V gene sequence: CDR1 MNHEY, CDR2 SMNVEV (reference sequence). Trimming removed 5 bases at V and 0 bases at J, with 14 bases between. The CDR3 contains 16 residues. The CDR3 sequence is CASSPRVMSSYNEQFF. The CDR3 DNA reads TGTGCCAGCAGTCCCCGAGTAATGAGCTCCTACAATGAGCAGTTCTTC.

The chain joins TRBV5-4 to TRBJ1-2; TRBD1 matches at 8 bases. CDR3 size: 15 residues. Germline CDR1 reads SGHNT; CDR2 reads YYREEE (reference sequence). Trimming at V came to 4 bases and at J to 3 bases, leaving 8 bases not matched to a gene. CDR3 sequence: CASSIGTGGDYGYTF. The CDR3 DNA reads as TGTGCCAGCAGCATAGGGACAGGAGGGGACTATGGCTACACCTTC.

The count of this clone is one. The V and J genes are TRBV4-1 and TRBJ2-3, with 10 bases lining up with TRBD1. Germline V gene sequence: CDR1 MGHRA, CDR2 YSYEKL. Losses at the gene ends were 5 bases for V and 5 bases for J; bases not matched to a gene: 7. The CDR3 length is 15 residues. CDR3 bases: TGCGCCAGCAGCTACGGGACAGGGGCCGGAGATACGCAGTATTTT. This codes for CASSYGTGAGDTQYF.

The V gene is TRBV14, the J gene TRBJ1-2, with 9 bases identical to TRBD1. CDR3 size: 15 residues. Germline CDR1 and CDR2: SGHDN and FVKESK. The ends lost 2 bases at V and 3 bases at J; junction bases unmatched: 4. The chain's CDR3 is CASSQLQGAHYGYTF. CDR3 DNA sequence: TGTGCCAGCAGCCAATTACAGGGGGCTCACTATGGCTACACCTTC.

This sequence joins TRBV9 and TRBJ2-5; TRBD2 agrees at 7 bases. Germline CDR1 is SGDLS and CDR2 is YYNGEE. Trimming at V came to 0 bases and at J to 4 bases, leaving 6 bases not matched to a gene. The CDR3 contains 15 residues. CDR3 DNA: TGTGCCAGCAGCGTAGGGACTAGTACAGGAGAGACCCAGTACTTC. Protein: CASSVGTSTGETQYF.

This chain uses TRBV6-1 with TRBJ2-1, with 9 positions matching TRBD1. Germline V gene data show CDR1 as MNHNS and CDR2 as SASEGT. Losses at the gene ends were 6 bases for V and 7 bases for J; bases not matched to a gene: 10. The CDR3 is 15 residues long. CDR3: CASRSTGGSQNEQFF. CDR3 in DNA: TGTGCCAGCAGAAGCACAGGGGGCTCTCAGAATGAGCAGTTCTTC.

This chain joins TRBV4-1 and TRBJ1-4; D is possibly TRBD1 (6 bases). The CDR3 is 15 amino acids. Germline V CDR1 and CDR2: MGHRA, YSYEKL. V shed 2 bases and J shed 8 bases, with 15 bases lying between them. The CDR3 DNA follows: TGCGCCAGCAGCCAACAGGGGAGTCAGGGAGAAAAACTGTTTTTT. Its translation is CASSQQGSQGEKLFF.

The gene calls are TRBV7-9 and TRBJ1-1; D is ambiguous. The CDR3 is made up of 14 amino acids. V was clipped by 5 bases and J by 4 bases, with 14 bases between them. Germline CDR1 reads SEHNR; CDR2 reads FQNEAQ (reference sequence). CDR3 region: CASSPDRGTTEAFF. Written as DNA, the CDR3 is TGTGCCAGCAGCCCCGACCGAGGAACCACTGAAGCTTTCTTT.

The chain has TRBV7-2 and TRBJ2-2; possibly TRBD1 for D (6 bases). CDR1 is SGHTA and CDR2 is FQGNSA in the germline V gene. The ends were cut back, 0 bases at V and 6 bases at J, with 14 bases in the middle. The CDR3 is made up of 16 amino acids. For the CDR3, the DNA is TGTGCCAGCAGCTTAGCCCAGGGGCGGCGGTCCGGGGAGCTGTTTTTT. Amino acids: CASSLAQGRRSGELFF. Drawing the rest from reference TRBV7-2 and TRBJ2-2, the complete variable domain is GAGVSQSPSNKVTEKGKDVELRCDPISGHTALYWYRQSLGQGLEFLIYFQGNSAPDKSGLPSDRFSAERTGGSVSTLTIQRTQQEDSAVYLCASSLAQGRRSGELFFGEGSRLTVL.

The V gene is TRBV6-6, the J gene TRBJ1-4; 7 nucleotides match TRBD1. The germline gives CDR1 MNHNY, CDR2 SVGAGI (reference sequence). The CDR3 loop spans 14 amino acids. V trimming: 10 bases; J trimming: 5 bases; junction bases outside the gene matches: 10. This CDR3 reads CATGQDRRNEKLFF. CDR3 coding DNA: TGTGCCACCGGACAGGACAGGAGAAATGAAAAACTGTTTTTT.

The rearrangement joins TRBV27 to TRBJ2-1, with TRBD1 matching 8 bases. The ends lost 1 base at V and 9 bases at J; junction bases unmatched: 11. Germline CDR1 reads MNHEY; CDR2 reads SMNVEV (reference sequence). The CDR3 sequence is 16 residues long. The chain's CDR3 is CASSLYSTGVTSEQFF. For the CDR3, the DNA is TGTGCCAGCAGTTTATATTCGACAGGGGTGACAAGTGAGCAGTTCTTC.

The V gene is TRBV28, the J gene TRBJ2-3, with 7 bases lining up with TRBD2. CDR3 length: 13 amino acids. V shed 8 bases and J 6 bases; nucleotides not matched to a gene: 8. Germline-derived CDR1 and CDR2 are MDHEN and SYDVKM. CDR3 sequence reads: CASLSGRRDTQYF. CDR3 nucleotides: TGTGCCAGCTTGTCCGGGAGGAGGGATACGCAGTATTTT. The full variable domain, its missing parts supplied by reference TRBV28 and TRBJ2-3, is DVKVTQSSRYLVKRTGEKVFLECVQDMDHENMFWYRQDPGLGLRLIYFSYDVKMKEKGDIPEGYSVSREKKERFSLILESASTNQTSMYLCASLSGRRDTQYFGPGTRLTVL.

The V gene is TRBV7-8, the J gene TRBJ2-7; possible D gene TRBD2, 6 bases. Germline-derived CDR1 and CDR2 are SGHVS and FQNEAQ. Trimming stripped 5 bases from V and 5 bases from J, with 19 bases between. The CDR3 runs to 15 residues. The DNA for the CDR3 is TGTGCCAGCAGCCCCCGTAGGTGGGGGAGGAACGAGCAGTACGTC. Amino acid sequence: CASSPRRWGRNEQYV.

The CDR3, as DNA: TGCAGCGGGGACAGCCTCTCCTACAATGAGCAGTTCTTC. Protein product: CSGDSLSYNEQFF. This rearrangement joins TRBV29-1 to TRBJ2-1; 7 nucleotides line up with TRBD1. With 7 bases clipped from V and 0 bases from J, the junction kept 3 bases outside the gene matches. Germline CDR1 reads SQVTM; CDR2 reads ANQGSEA. CDR3 size: 13 residues.

The chain employs TRBV19 and TRBJ2-7, with 9 bases that match TRBD2. CDR3 length: 14 residues. Per the germline V gene, CDR1 is LNHDA and CDR2 is SQIVND (reference sequence). V shed 5 bases and J 3 bases; nucleotides not matched to a gene: 5. The CDR3 nucleotides are TGTGCCAGTAGTGCGGGAGGGTCGGGCTACGAGCAGTACTTC. Protein sequence: CASSAGGSGYEQYF.

This chain joins TRBV6-1 and TRBJ2-1, with D maybe TRBD1 (6 bases). V lost 2 bases, J lost 0 bases, and 11 bases lay in between. Per germline, CDR1 MNHNS and CDR2 SASEGT. There are 16 residues in the CDR3. Here the CDR3 reads CASSELGQSSYNEQFF. The CDR3 DNA is TGTGCCAGCAGTGAACTAGGACAGAGCTCCTACAATGAGCAGTTCTTC.

The chain links TRBV7-9 to TRBJ1-1; D gene uncertain. The CDR3 contains 13 residues. Germline CDR1 and CDR2: SEHNR and FQNEAQ (reference sequence). Trimming shortened V by 3 bases and J by 7 bases, and 12 bases separated the two germline ends. DNA of the CDR3: TGTGCCAGCAGCTTGCCCCCGGGAATTGAAGCTTTCTTT. It translates to CASSLPPGIEAFF.

The chain recombines TRBV19 with TRBJ2-3, with D possibly TRBD2 on 5 matching bases. Trimming shortened V by 6 bases and J by 2 bases, and 15 bases separated the two germline ends. This CDR3 is 15 amino acids long. Germline V gene sequence: CDR1 LNHDA, CDR2 SQIVND (reference sequence). CDR3 sequence reads: CASSRLKTTTDTQYF. The CDR3 DNA sequence: TGTGCCAGTAGCCGATTAAAGACTACCACAGATACGCAGTATTTT.

The chain has TRBV7-9 and TRBJ2-6; 9 bases are a match to TRBD1. Trimming removed 4 bases from V and 4 bases from J; junction bases left unmatched: 8. The CDR3 has 17 amino acids. Per the germline V gene, CDR1 is SEHNR and CDR2 is FQNEAQ (reference sequence). CDR3 coding DNA: TGTGCCAGCAGCTCCCGGGACAGGGTATCCGGGGCCAACGTCCTGACTTTC. Amino acid sequence: CASSSRDRVSGANVLTF. The full variable domain, its missing parts supplied by reference TRBV7-9 and TRBJ2-6, is DTGVSQNPRHKITKRGQNVTFRCDPISEHNRLYWYRQTLGQGPEFLTYFQNEAQLEKSRLLSDRFSAERPKGSFSTLEIQRTEQGDSAMYLCASSSRDRVSGANVLTFGAGSRLTVL.